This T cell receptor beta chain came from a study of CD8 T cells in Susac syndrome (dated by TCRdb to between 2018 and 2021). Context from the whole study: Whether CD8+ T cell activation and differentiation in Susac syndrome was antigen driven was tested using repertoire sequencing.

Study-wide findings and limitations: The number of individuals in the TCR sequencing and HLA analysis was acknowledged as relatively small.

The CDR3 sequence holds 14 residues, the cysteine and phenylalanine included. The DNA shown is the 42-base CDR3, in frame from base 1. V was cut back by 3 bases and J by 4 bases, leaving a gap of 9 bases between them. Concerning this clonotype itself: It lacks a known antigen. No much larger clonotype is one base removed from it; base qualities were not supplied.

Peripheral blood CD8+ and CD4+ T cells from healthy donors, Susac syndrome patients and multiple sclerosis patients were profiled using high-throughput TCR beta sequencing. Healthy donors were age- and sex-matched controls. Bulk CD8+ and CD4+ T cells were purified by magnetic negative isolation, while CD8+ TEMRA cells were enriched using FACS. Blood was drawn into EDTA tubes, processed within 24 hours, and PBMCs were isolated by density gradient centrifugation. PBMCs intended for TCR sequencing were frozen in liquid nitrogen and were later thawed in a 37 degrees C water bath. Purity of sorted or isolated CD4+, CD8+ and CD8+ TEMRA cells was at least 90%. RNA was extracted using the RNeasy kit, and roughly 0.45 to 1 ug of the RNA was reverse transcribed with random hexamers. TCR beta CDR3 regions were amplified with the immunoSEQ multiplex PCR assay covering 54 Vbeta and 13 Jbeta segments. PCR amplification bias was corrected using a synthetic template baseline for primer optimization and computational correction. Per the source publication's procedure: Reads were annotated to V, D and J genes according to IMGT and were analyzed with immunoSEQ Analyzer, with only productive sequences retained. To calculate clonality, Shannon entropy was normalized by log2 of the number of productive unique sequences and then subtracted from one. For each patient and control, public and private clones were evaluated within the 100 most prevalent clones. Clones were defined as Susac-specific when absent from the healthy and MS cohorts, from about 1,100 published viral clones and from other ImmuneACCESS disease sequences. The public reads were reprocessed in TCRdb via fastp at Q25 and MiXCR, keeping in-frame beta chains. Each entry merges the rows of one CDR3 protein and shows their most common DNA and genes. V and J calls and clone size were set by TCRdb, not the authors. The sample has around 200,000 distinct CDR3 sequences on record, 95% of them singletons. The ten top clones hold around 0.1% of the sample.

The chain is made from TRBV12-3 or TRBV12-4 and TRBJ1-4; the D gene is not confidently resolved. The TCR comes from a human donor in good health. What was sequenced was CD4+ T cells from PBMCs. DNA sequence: TGTGCCAGCAGTTTGGGAGGTGATAATGAAAAACTGTTTTTT. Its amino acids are CASSLGGDNEKLFF.